The TCR beta chain described here comes from a study of cytomegalovirus exposure and HLA in healthy donors. Comment on this clone: Its matching antigen is unknown.

This CDR3 contains 16 residues. From germline, CDR1 is MNHNY and CDR2 SVGAGI (reference sequence). With V trimmed by 1 base and J by 5 bases, 7 bases remained unmatched. Study findings and constraints: Association of 15,000 to 20,000 TCR beta sequences with HLA alleles was found at 0.05 false discovery rate in a later analysis.

Use of 60 Vbeta and 13 Jbeta primers characterized the PCR. Clones were read by immunoSEQ multiplex PCR, and TCRdb kept only the in-frame ones, dropping some. The sample gives around 140,000 clones, over 60% of which show up once; 1.8% is in the top ten. This TCR was sampled from a man in his forties or fifties in good health and CMV-seronegative. The chain couples TRBV6-6 to TRBJ2-5; 10 bases are shared with TRBD1. Specimen: PBMCs. CDR3 loop: CASSYWGTGAAETQYF. DNA of the CDR3: TGTGCCAGCAGTTACTGGGGGACAGGGGCAGCGGAGACCCAGTACTTC.